The source of this T cell receptor (beta chain) is a study of blood T cell repertoires in COVID-19. The CDR3 contains 15 residues. Germline values: CDR1 SGDLS, CDR2 YYNGEE. With V trimmed by 4 bases and J by 7 bases, 9 bases remained unmatched. Profiled with immunoSEQ multiplex PCR; TCRdb holds only in-frame clones, not every one. The profile shows roughly 350,000 clones, around nine tenths of them singletons. This chain joins TRBV9 and TRBJ2-1; 9 nucleotides agree with TRBD2. Sequencing used peripheral blood. The TCR originated in a woman under 30 who had recovered from COVID-19. The CDR3 nucleotides read TGTGCCAGCAGCACCGCCGGGACTAGCCAAAATGAGCAGTTCTTC. It specifies CASSTAGTSQNEQFF.